One sample yielded the 10 T cell receptor beta chains listed below, sequenced in a study of T cells in Graves' hyperthyroidism and ophthalmopathy. Amplified TCR beta CDR3 regions derived from RNA transcripts. First-round RT-PCR with HTBI primers amplified the TCR CDR3 region. TCRdb reprocessed the multiplex PCR reads with MiXCR, giving one entry per CDR3 protein. The top ten hold about 7.8% of the sample, which has some 600,000 distinct CDR3 sequences, about 43% seen once. The sample consisted of peripheral blood or thyroid tissue (not recorded which). All receptors derive from a woman aged 18-29 years with Graves' hyperthyroidism.

Concerning this clonotype itself: Given a much more abundant clone one base away, this may be a read error. The chain couples TRBV2 to TRBJ1-3, with D possibly TRBD1 on 6 matching bases. Germline CDR1 is SNHLY and CDR2 is FYNNEI. The V gene lost 6 bases and the J gene lost 11 bases, with 17 bases spanning the gap. The CDR3 covers 13 residues. The CDR3 bases are TGTGCCAGCAGCGGACAGTCCTTTGGCGCCATATATTTT. This translates into CASSGQSFGAIYF.

In its sample, this clonotype was seen many times. The chain recombines TRBV7-2 with TRBJ1-2, with 9 bases matching TRBD1. The germline gives CDR1 SGHTA, CDR2 FQGNSA. V lost 1 base, J lost 5 bases, and 5 bases stayed unmatched. This CDR3 is built from 15 residues. The CDR3 sequence: CASSLVGTGLYGYTF. Written as DNA, the CDR3 is TGTGCCAGCAGCTTAGTCGGGACAGGGTTGTATGGCTACACCTTC. The variable domain in full, with the rest retrieved from reference TRBV7-2 and TRBJ1-2, is GAGVSQSPSNKVTEKGKDVELRCDPISGHTALYWYRQSLGQGLEFLIYFQGNSAPDKSGLPSDRFSAERTGGSVSTLTIQRTQQEDSAVYLCASSLVGTGLYGYTFGSGTRLTVV.

The gene calls are TRBV7-2 and TRBJ2-7; TRBD1 agrees at 8 bases. CDR1 is SGHTA and CDR2 is FQGNSA in the germline V gene. The CDR3 contains 14 residues. The V segment lost 2 bases and the J segment 7 bases; nucleotides outside the gene matches: 7. The CDR3 DNA sequence: TGTGCCAGCAGCTTATTTCAGGGGGCGCTTGAGCAGTACTTC. Its translation is CASSLFQGALEQYF.

This clonotype has just a few counts. The chain links TRBV20-1 to TRBJ2-5; TRBD2 matches at 8 bases. V trimming: 4 bases; J trimming: 3 bases; junction bases outside the gene matches: 10. Germline V gene sequence: CDR1 DFQATT, CDR2 SNEGSKA (reference sequence). The CDR3 spans 15 residues. The CDR3 is CSATPLAGGEETQYF. The CDR3 coding sequence is TGCAGTGCTACCCCCCTAGCGGGCGGGGAAGAGACCCAGTACTTC.

There are many counts of this clonotype. V is TRBV25-1 and J is TRBJ2-5; D may correspond to TRBD1 or TRBD2 (5 bases each). The CDR3 runs 11 residues. The V gene's germline CDR1 is MGHDK and CDR2 SYGVNS. Trimming shortened V by 3 bases and J by 7 bases, and 6 bases separated the two germline ends. CDR3 region: CASSERGTQYF. DNA for the CDR3: TGTGCCAGCAGTGAGAGGGGGACCCAGTACTTC.

The chain combines TRBV2 with TRBJ1-5, with D unresolved. The CDR3 spans 13 residues. Germline V gene sequence: CDR1 SNHLY, CDR2 FYNNEI. V lost 8 bases and J lost 1, with 9 bases in between. CDR3 amino acids: CASGTASNQPQHF. The CDR3 nucleotides read TGTGCCAGCGGCACGGCCAGCAATCAGCCCCAGCATTTT. Using reference TRBV2 and TRBJ1-5 for the parts outside the CDR3, the full variable domain is EPEVTQTPSHQVTQMGQEVILRCVPISNHLYFYWYRQILGQKVEFLVSFYNNEISEKSEIFDDQFSVERPDGSNFTLKIRSTKLEDSAMYFCASGTASNQPQHFGDGTRLSIL.

The chain combines TRBV7-2 with TRBJ2-2; D might be TRBD2 (7 bases). This CDR3 has 17 residues. The V end lost 6 bases, the J end lost 5 bases, and 22 bases lay between the germline ends. Looked up from germline, CDR1 is SGHTA and CDR2 is FQGNSA. CDR3 amino acids: CASSEALMGGGTGELFF. In nucleotides, the CDR3 is TGTGCCAGCAGTGAAGCGCTTATGGGAGGGGGAACCGGGGAGCTGTTTTTT.

The gene calls are TRBV19 and TRBJ2-5; D may be TRBD1 (5 bases). The CDR3 is made up of 14 amino acids. Germline V gene sequence: CDR1 LNHDA, CDR2 SQIVND (reference sequence). The V gene lost 11 bases and the J gene lost 2 bases, with 18 bases spanning the gap. The CDR3 nucleotides are TGTGCCTGGAGTGTACCGCAGGGTCAAGAGACCCAGTACTTC. It encodes CAWSVPQGQETQYF.

The rearrangement links TRBV25-1 to TRBJ1-1; D is uncertain. This CDR3 spans 17 amino acids. Germline-derived CDR1 and CDR2 are MGHDK and SYGVNS. Trimming took 9 bases from V and 1 from J, leaving 24 bases between them. The CDR3 reads CASSIGRYGSENTEAFF. The CDR3 DNA is TGTGCCAGTAGTATAGGACGGTATGGGTCAGAGAACACTGAAGCTTTCTTT.

This chain joins TRBV29-1 and TRBJ2-2; 10 positions match TRBD1. Germline-derived CDR1 and CDR2 are SQVTM and ANQGSEA. This CDR3 region has 14 residues. The DNA for the CDR3 is TGCAGTGCCGAAGACAGGGGGCGCACCGGGGAGCTGTTTTTT. Translating gives CSAEDRGRTGELFF.